This T cell receptor (beta chain) was identified in a study of OX40 agonist ivuxolimab in advanced cancers. Study conclusions and caveats: Circulating CD4+ and CD8+ T cells showed clonal expansion by week 6 at 0.1 to 3.0 mg/kg.

The data were produced by immunoSEQ multiplex PCR, yet TCRdb's version contains in-frame clones alone and is incomplete. The repertoire holds 74,000 or so clones, with around 83% as singletons. Germline V lookup: CDR1 SGHNT, CDR2 YENEEA. This CDR3 has 12 amino acids. V was trimmed by 2 bases and J by 6 bases, leaving 5 bases between them. This clone was detected only once. Its antigen remains unidentified. The sequence came from an adult with an advanced solid tumor such as melanoma, head and neck, liver or kidney cancer. Source: CD4+ or CD8+ T cells sorted from blood, taken in a trial of the OX40 agonist ivuxolimab. The J gene is TRBJ2-1, the V gene TRBV11-3, with no clear D. The CDR3 region is CASSLNANEQFF. The DNA for the CDR3 is TGTGCCAGCAGCTTAAATGCCAATGAGCAGTTCTTC.